This T cell receptor beta chain was captured by sequencing in a study of T cell responses to AZD1222 COVID-19 vaccine. V lost 6 bases and J 2 bases, leaving 15 bases between the germline ends. The CDR3 is made up of 14 amino acids. CDR1 SGHRS and CDR2 YFSETQ come from the germline V gene. Assay used: immunoSEQ multiplex PCR; TCRdb lists only in-frame clones, some missing. The sample contains approximately 130,000 clones, roughly 93% of which appear only once. The TCR was taken from an adult in good health. The chain employs TRBV5-1 and TRBJ2-7; no clear D. Source: peripheral blood, taken on day 0 of AZD1222 vaccination. CDR3 loop: CASNRAGDTYEQYF. The CDR3 coding sequence is TGCGCCAGCAATCGGGCAGGCGACACCTACGAGCAGTACTTC.